A selection of T cell receptor beta chains follows, all from one sample in a study of vaccination and CD4 T cells after COVID-19. These receptors lack a known antigen. Using its own MiXCR run on the PCR reads, TCRdb lists one record per CDR3 protein. The data show 6,000 to 7,500 distinct CDR3 sequences, with less than 35% seen just once and roughly 20% held by the top ten. The specimen sequenced was CD4+ T cells from blood, cultured in vitro. These TCRs come from a human donor in good health. CDR3s include the opening cysteine and the closing phenylalanine or tryptophan. The D gene is left open where the match is weak. Clone size is shown for a subset of rows, as once, few, many or a class of expanded clone.

j_call cdr3_length clone_size d_call v_call cdr3_nt cdr3_aa
TRBJ2-3 20 . TRBD2 TRBV5-1 TGCGCCAGCAGCGGTCGTGGTAGCGGGAGCCAACGCCATTCAATGGATACGCAGTATTTT CASSGRGSGSQRHSMDTQYF
TRBJ2-3 14 . . TRBV5-6 TGTGCCAGCAGCTTCCGGGGCCTCACAGATACGCAGTATTTT CASSFRGLTDTQYF
TRBJ1-1 13 . . TRBV12-3/TRBV12-4 TGTGCCAGCAGCTCCTCAGTTAACACTGAAGCTTTCTTT CASSSSVNTEAFF
TRBJ1-1 11 few . TRBV2 TGTGCCAGTGTAGGGAACACTGAAGCTTTCTTT CASVGNTEAFF
TRBJ2-3 12 few . TRBV6-1 TGTGCCAGCAGACAGGCGGCCGATACGCAGTATTTT CASRQAADTQYF
TRBJ1-1 15 few TRBD1 TRBV12-3/TRBV12-4 TGTGCCAGCAGTCGGGACAGGGGGATTGGCACTGAAGCTTTCTTT CASSRDRGIGTEAFF
TRBJ1-2 11 medium-sized . TRBV4-3 TGCGCCAGCAGCCAAGGTACCGGCTACACCTTC CASSQGTGYTF
TRBJ1-2 15 few . TRBV4-1 TGCGCCAGCAGCCAAGATCGGGTAGGGGGTAGTGGCTACACCTTC CASSQDRVGGSGYTF
TRBJ2-5 16 few TRBD1 TRBV24-1 TGTGCCACCAGTGACCGGACAGGGGGAGATTTGGAGACCCAGTACTTC CATSDRTGGDLETQYF
TRBJ2-1 13 . TRBD2 TRBV7-2 TGTGCCAGCTCGGGGGGAGGTACCAATGAGCAGTTCTTC CASSGGGTNEQFF
TRBJ1-1 15 . . TRBV7-8 TGTGCCAGCAGCTTAATTACGGGGACAAACACTGAAGCTTTCTTT CASSLITGTNTEAFF
TRBJ2-1 15 . TRBD2 TRBV7-2 TGTGCCAGCAGCTTAGTGGGGGGGAGTAGCGATGAGCAGTTCTTC CASSLVGGSSDEQFF
TRBJ1-1 13 few . TRBV12-3/TRBV12-4 TGTGCCAGCAGCCTCGGTGGGGGTTCTGAAGCTTTCTTT CASSLGGGSEAFF
TRBJ2-1 14 few TRBD2 TRBV20-1 TGCAGTGCTAGAGAGTTAGCGGGAGCCTGGGAGCAGTTCTTC CSARELAGAWEQFF
TRBJ1-1 15 . TRBD1 TRBV19 TGTGCCAGTAGCACCCTCAATTTACAGGGGGCTGAAGCTTTCTTT CASSTLNLQGAEAFF
TRBJ1-5 17 large . TRBV20-1 TGCAGTGCCAGCCGGGGGAGCGGGGTATATAGCAATCAGCCCCAGCATTTT CSASRGSGVYSNQPQHF
TRBJ2-5 14 few . TRBV7-2 TGTGCCAGCAGCTTACAGAGGGCGGGAGAGACCCAGTACTTC CASSLQRAGETQYF
TRBJ2-3 16 once TRBD2 TRBV27 TGTGCCAGCAGTTTTCGAGCGGGAGCCGACACAGATACGCAGTATTTT CASSFRAGADTDTQYF
TRBJ2-7 14 . . TRBV11-2 TGTGCCCTACCCTATAGGAGGCTAAGCTACGAGCAGTACTTC CALPYRRLSYEQYF
TRBJ2-4 16 . TRBD1 TRBV28 TGTGCCAGCAGTTCCCGGGACAGGGGGTGGTCGAACATTCAGTACTTC CASSSRDRGWSNIQYF
TRBJ1-5 13 once TRBD1 TRBV12-3/TRBV12-4 TGTGCCAGCAGTTTAGCAGGGACAGGACACCAGCATTTT CASSLAGTGHQHF
TRBJ1-2 9 . . TRBV29-1 TGCAGCGTTGAGCTTGGCTACACCTTC CSVELGYTF
TRBJ1-3 17 . TRBD1 TRBV6-1 TGTGCCAGCAAGAAGGGGGCAGGGCGCAACTCTGGAAACACCATATATTTT CASKKGAGRNSGNTIYF
TRBJ2-7 13 . . TRBV11-2 TGTGCCAGCAGCCCCGGGCCCTCCTACGAGCAGTACTTC CASSPGPSYEQYF
TRBJ1-2 14 few . TRBV14 TGTGCCAGCAGCCAAGATCTGGGGGCATATGGCTACACCTTC CASSQDLGAYGYTF
TRBJ2-5 10 . . TRBV6-2/TRBV6-3 TGTGCCAGCCGAAGGGAGACCCAGTACTTC CASRRETQYF
TRBJ1-1 15 . . TRBV10-3 TGTGCCATCAGTGCCAGTATAGTCTTGAACACTGAAGCTTTCTTT CAISASIVLNTEAFF
TRBJ1-5 18 . TRBD1 TRBV6-1 TGTGCCAGCAGCGAACGGACAGGGGGCGCGAGTAGCAATCAGCCCCAGCATTTT CASSERTGGASSNQPQHF
TRBJ1-6 16 few . TRBV7-8 TGTGCCAGCAGCTTATACAGGATCGGAATGTCCTCACCCCTCCACTTT CASSLYRIGMSSPLHF
TRBJ2-3 12 few . TRBV7-2 TGTGCCAGCAGCGCTAGCACAGATACGCAGTATTTT CASSASTDTQYF
TRBJ2-1 16 . TRBD2 TRBV7-9 TGTGCCAGCAGCCCCTCCGCGGGGGGGATCTACAATGAGCAGTTCTTC CASSPSAGGIYNEQFF
TRBJ1-5 15 few . TRBV19 TGTGCCAGTAGTACGCCAGGGGCGGGAAATCAGCCCCAGCATTTT CASSTPGAGNQPQHF
TRBJ2-3 12 few . TRBV7-2 TGTGCCAGCAGCTCTAGCACAGATACGCAGTATTTT CASSSSTDTQYF
TRBJ2-2 14 . . TRBV15 TGTGCCACCAGCAGAGGCTTCGTTCCCGGGGAGCTGTTTTTT CATSRGFVPGELFF
TRBJ1-5 14 few . TRBV6-1 TGTGCCAGCGGAAAAACAGGGTTCGGCCAGCCCCAGCATTTT CASGKTGFGQPQHF
TRBJ1-2 16 . TRBD1 TRBV20-1 TGCAGTGCTATGCCCTTCACGACAGGGACTAACTATGGCTACACCTTC CSAMPFTTGTNYGYTF
TRBJ2-3 18 . . TRBV6-2/TRBV6-3 TGTGCCAGCAGTTTCGGCCTCGACGCCTCGTCTAGCACAGATACGCAGTATTTT CASSFGLDASSSTDTQYF
TRBJ2-1 16 few TRBD2 TRBV6-1 TGTGCCAGCACCATGATGAAGCGGGGGGGCTTAAGTGAGCAGTTCTTC CASTMMKRGGLSEQFF
TRBJ2-5 13 few TRBD1 TRBV6-1 TGTGCCAGCAGTAGGACAGGGCCAGAGACCCAGTACTTC CASSRTGPETQYF
TRBJ2-3 13 . . TRBV6-1 TGTGCCAGCAGTGAAGGTGGCACAGATACGCAGTATTTT CASSEGGTDTQYF
TRBJ1-1 13 . . TRBV20-1 TGCAGTGCCATTAGGACAGAGCGTGGTGAAGCTTTCTTT CSAIRTERGEAFF
TRBJ2-7 13 . TRBD2 TRBV6-2/TRBV6-3 TGTGCCAGCAGCAGGGGACTAGCGATTCAGGTACACTTC CASSRGLAIQVHF
TRBJ2-5 16 few . TRBV24-1 TGTGCCACCAGTGTGGGGGGCGAGGGCAACCAAGAGACCCAGTACTTC CATSVGGEGNQETQYF